This T cell receptor beta chain was found in a study of blood T cell repertoires in COVID-19. Overall study: Material from acute and convalescent COVID-19 was sourced from the United States, Italy and Spain. T cells, B-cell-depleted T cells, or PBMCs provided the cDNA or gDNA that served as material.

Seattle patients were enrolled during active infection and followed longitudinally. As processed by the authors: By means of reference gene primer amplification, nucleated cell counts were estimated. TCRdb's copy holds only in-frame clones and misses some; the assay was immunoSEQ multiplex PCR. From that table come the V and J calls and clone size; the DNA was used to work out D and trimming. Of approximately 320,000 clones listed, approximately 89% were seen once; the top ten hold approximately 12%. Germline V gives CDR1 SEHNR, CDR2 FQNEAQ (reference sequence). Trimming pared 3 bases from V and 4 bases from J, leaving 7 bases between. The CDR3 contains 13 residues.

The clonotype originates from a woman in her twenties or thirties with COVID-19, enrolled during active disease. The rearrangement uses TRBV7-9 and TRBJ1-5; D not certain. Sequenced material: peripheral blood. The CDR3 sequence: CASSFTENQPQHF. The CDR3 region has the DNA TGTGCCAGCAGCTTCACAGAAAATCAGCCCCAGCATTTT.